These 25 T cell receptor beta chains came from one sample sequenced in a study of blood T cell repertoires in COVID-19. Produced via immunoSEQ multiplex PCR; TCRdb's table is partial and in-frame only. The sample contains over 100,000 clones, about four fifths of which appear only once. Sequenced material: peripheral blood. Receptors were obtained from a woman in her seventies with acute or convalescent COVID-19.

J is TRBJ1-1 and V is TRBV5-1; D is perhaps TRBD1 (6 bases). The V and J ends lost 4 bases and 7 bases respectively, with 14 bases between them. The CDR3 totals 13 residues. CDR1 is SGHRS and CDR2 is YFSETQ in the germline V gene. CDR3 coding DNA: TGCGCCAGCAGCCGGGACAATCAATTTGAAGCTTTCTTT. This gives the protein CASSRDNQFEAFF.

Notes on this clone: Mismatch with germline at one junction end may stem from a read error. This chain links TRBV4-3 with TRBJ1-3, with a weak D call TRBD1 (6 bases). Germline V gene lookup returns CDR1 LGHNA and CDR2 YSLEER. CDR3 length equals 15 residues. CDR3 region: CASSQDLGAGNTIYF. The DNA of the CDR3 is TGCGCCAGCAGCCAAGATCTGGGGGCTGGAAATACCATATATTTT.

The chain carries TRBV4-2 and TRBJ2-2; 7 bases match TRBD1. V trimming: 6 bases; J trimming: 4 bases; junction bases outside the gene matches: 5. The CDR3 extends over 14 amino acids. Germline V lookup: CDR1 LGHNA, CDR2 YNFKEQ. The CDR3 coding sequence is TGTGCCAGCAGTCCCGGGACAGCCACCGGGGAGCTGTTTTTT. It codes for CASSPGTATGELFF.

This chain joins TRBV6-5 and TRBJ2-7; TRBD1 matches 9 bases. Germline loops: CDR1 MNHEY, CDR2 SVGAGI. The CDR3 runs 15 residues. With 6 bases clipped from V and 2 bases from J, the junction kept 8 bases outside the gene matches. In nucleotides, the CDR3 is TGTGCCAGCAGCCAAGGACAGGGGCGAACCTACGAGCAGTACGTC. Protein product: CASSQGQGRTYEQYV.

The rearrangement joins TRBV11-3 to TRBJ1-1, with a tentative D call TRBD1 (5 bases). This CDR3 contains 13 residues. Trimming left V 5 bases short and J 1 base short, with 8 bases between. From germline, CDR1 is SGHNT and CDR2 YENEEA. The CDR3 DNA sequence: TGTGCCAGCAGCGGACATTCGAACACTGAAGCTTTCTTT. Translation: CASSGHSNTEAFF. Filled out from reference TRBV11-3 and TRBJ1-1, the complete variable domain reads EAGVVQSPRYKIIEKKQPVAFWCNPISGHNTLYWYLQNLGQGPELLIRYENEEAVDDSQLPKDRFSAERLKGVDSTLKIQPAELGDSAVYLCASSGHSNTEAFFGQGTRLTVV.

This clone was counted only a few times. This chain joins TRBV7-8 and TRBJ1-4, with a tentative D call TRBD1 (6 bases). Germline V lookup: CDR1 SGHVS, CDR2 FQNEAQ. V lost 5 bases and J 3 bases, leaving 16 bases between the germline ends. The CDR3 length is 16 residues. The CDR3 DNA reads TGTGCCAGCAGCCCAAGAGGGGGAACTGCTAATGAAAAACTGTTTTTT. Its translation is CASSPRGGTANEKLFF.

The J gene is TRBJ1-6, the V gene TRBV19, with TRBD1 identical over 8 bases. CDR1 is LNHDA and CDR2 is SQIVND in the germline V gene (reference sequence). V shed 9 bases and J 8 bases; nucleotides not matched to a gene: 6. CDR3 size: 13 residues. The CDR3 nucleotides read TGTGCCAGCCAGGACAGGGACTATTCACCCCTCCACTTT. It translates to CASQDRDYSPLHF.

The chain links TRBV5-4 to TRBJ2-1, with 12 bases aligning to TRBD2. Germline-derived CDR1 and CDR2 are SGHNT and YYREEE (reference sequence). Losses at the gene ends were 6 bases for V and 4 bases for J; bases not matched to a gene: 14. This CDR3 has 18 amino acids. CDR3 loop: CASTTVASGGAYYNEQFF. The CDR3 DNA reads TGTGCCAGCACCACCGTGGCTAGCGGGGGGGCTTATTACAATGAGCAGTTCTTC.

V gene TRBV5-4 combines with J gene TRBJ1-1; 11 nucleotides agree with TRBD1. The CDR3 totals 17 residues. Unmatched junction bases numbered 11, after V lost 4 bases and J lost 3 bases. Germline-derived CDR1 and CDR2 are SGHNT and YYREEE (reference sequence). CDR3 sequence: CASSQGQGASLDTEAFF. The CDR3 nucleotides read TGTGCCAGCAGCCAAGGACAGGGGGCGAGCTTGGACACTGAAGCTTTCTTT.

This chain's CDR3 is CASSLMAAGGDQPQHF. The CDR3, as DNA: TGTGCCAGCAGCTTGATGGCCGCGGGGGGGGATCAGCCCCAGCATTTT. The V call is TRBV5-4, the J call TRBJ1-5, with a weak D call TRBD1 (5 bases). The CDR3 sequence is 16 residues long. Germline assignment: CDR1 SGHNT and CDR2 YYREEE (reference sequence). The ends were cut back, 1 base at V and 5 bases at J, with 16 bases in the middle.

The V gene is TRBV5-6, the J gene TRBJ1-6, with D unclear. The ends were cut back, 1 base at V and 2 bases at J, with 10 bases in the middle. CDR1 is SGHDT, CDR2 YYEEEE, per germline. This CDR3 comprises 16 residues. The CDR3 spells CASSLFSSTYNSPLHF. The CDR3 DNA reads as TGTGCCAGCAGCTTGTTTTCCAGTACCTATAATTCACCCCTCCACTTT.

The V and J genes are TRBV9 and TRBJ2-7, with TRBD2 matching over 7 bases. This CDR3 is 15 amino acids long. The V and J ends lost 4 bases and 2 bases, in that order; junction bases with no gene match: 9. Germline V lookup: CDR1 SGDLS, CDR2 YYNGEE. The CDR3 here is CASSPNSGFPYEQYF. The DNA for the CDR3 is TGTGCCAGCAGCCCAAATAGCGGGTTCCCCTACGAGCAGTACTTC. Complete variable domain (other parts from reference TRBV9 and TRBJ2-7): DSGVTQTPKHLITATGQRVTLRCSPRSGDLSVYWYQQSLDQGLQFLIQYYNGEERAKGNILERFSAQQFPDLHSELNLSSLELGDSALYFCASSPNSGFPYEQYFGPGTRLTVT.

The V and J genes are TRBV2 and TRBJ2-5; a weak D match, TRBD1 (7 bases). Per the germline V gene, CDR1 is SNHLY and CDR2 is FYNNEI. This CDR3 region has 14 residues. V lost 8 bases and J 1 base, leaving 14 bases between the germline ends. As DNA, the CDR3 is TGTGCCAGCGGAGGGTGGACAGGCCAAGAGACCCAGTACTTC. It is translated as CASGGWTGQETQYF.

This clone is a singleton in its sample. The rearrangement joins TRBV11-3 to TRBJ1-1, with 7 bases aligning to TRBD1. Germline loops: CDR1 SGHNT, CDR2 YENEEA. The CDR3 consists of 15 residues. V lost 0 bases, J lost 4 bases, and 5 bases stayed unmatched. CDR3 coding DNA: TGTGCCAGCAGCTTAGAGGGACAGACAACCACTGAAGCTTTCTTT. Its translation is CASSLEGQTTTEAFF.

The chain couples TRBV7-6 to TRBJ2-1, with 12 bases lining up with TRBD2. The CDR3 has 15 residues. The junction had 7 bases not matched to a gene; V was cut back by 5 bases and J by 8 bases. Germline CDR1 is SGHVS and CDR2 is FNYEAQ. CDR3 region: CASSAGLAGGDEQFF. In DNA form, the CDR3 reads TGTGCCAGCAGCGCGGGACTAGCGGGTGGCGATGAGCAGTTCTTC.

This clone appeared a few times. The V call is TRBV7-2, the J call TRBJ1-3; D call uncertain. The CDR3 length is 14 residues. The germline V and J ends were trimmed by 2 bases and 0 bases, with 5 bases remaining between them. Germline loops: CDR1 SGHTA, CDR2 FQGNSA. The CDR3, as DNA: TGTGCCAGCAGCTTACTTATCTCTGGAAACACCATATATTTT. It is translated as CASSLLISGNTIYF. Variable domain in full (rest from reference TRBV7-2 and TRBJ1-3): GAGVSQSPSNKVTEKGKDVELRCDPISGHTALYWYRQSLGQGLEFLIYFQGNSAPDKSGLPSDRFSAERTGGSVSTLTIQRTQQEDSAVYLCASSLLISGNTIYFGEGSWLTVV.

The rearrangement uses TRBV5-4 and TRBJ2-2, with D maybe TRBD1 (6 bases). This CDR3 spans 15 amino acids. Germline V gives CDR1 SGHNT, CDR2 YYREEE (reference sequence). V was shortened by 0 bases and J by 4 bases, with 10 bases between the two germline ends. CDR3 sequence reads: CASSLETGLTGELFF. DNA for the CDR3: TGTGCCAGCAGCTTGGAGACAGGACTCACCGGGGAGCTGTTTTTT.

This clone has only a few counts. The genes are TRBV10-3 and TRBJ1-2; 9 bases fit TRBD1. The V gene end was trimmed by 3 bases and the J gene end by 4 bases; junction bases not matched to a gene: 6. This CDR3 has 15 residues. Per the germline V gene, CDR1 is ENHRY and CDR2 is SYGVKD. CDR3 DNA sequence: TGTGCCATCAGTGACGGACAGGGGAGCTTCTATGGCTACACCTTC. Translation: CAISDGQGSFYGYTF.

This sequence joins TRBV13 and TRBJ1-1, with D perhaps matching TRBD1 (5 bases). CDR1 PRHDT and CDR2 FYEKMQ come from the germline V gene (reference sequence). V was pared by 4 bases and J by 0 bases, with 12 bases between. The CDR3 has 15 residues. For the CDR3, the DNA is TGTGCCAGCAGCTCCAGAAGGGGAATGAACACTGAAGCTTTCTTT. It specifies CASSSRRGMNTEAFF.

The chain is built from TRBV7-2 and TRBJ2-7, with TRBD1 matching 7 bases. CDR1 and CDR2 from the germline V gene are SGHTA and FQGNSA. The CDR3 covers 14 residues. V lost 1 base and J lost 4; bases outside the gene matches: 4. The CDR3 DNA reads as TGTGCCAGCAGCTTAGACAGGGGCCCGTACGAGCAGTACTTC. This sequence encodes CASSLDRGPYEQYF.

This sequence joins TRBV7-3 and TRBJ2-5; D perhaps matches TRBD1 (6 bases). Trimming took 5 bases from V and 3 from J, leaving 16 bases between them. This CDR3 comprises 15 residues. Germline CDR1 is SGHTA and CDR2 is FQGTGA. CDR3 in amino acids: CASSPKLDSKETQYF. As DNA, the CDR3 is TGTGCCAGCAGCCCTAAATTGGACAGTAAAGAGACCCAGTACTTC.

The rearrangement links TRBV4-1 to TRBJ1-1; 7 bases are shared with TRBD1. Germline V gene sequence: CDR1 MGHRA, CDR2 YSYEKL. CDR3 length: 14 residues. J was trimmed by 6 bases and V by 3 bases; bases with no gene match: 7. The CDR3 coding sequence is TGCGCCAGCAGCCACGTGACAGGGAAGCCTGAAGCTTTCTTT. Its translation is CASSHVTGKPEAFF.

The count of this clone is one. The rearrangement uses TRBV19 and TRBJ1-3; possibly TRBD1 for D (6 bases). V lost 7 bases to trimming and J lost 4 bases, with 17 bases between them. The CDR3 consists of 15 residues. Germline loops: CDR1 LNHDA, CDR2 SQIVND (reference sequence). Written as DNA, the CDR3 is TGTGCCAGTATTCAGGGGCCCTCAGGGGGAAACACCATATATTTT. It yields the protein CASIQGPSGGNTIYF.

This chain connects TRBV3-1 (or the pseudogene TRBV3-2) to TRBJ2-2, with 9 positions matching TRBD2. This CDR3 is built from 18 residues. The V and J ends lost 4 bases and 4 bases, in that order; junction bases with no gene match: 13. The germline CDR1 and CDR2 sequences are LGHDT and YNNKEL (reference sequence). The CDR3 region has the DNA TGTGCCAGCAGCCGGGGGAGCGGGGGGCCCACGGGCACCGGGGAGCTGTTTTTT. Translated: CASSRGSGGPTGTGELFF.

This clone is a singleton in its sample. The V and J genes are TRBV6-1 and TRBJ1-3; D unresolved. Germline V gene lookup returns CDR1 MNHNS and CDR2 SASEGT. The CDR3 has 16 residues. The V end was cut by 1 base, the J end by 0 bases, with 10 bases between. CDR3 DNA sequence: TGTGCCAGCAGTGAAGTAGCTGCAGCCTCTGGAAACACCATATATTTT. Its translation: CASSEVAAASGNTIYF.